This T cell receptor (beta chain) originates from a study of T cells in localized non-small cell lung cancer. Points from the study as a whole: Of the top 100 tumor clones, median approximately 60 were in adjacent lung, more than 25 among its top 100. Blood T cell density predicted longer survival; adjacent-lung clonality, shorter. Uninvolved adjacent lung had more T cell clonality than any other tissue, topping tumor.

V lost 6 bases and J lost 8, with 17 bases in between. Germline V gene sequence: CDR1 MDHEN, CDR2 SYDVKM. This CDR3 spans 15 amino acids. Clones were sequenced by immunoSEQ multiplex PCR, and TCRdb holds only the in-frame ones, with some missing. The sample has some 40,000 clones; around 94% are singletons. Worth noting for this clone: Its target is not known.

The chain couples TRBV28 to TRBJ1-6, with D perhaps TRBD1 (5 bases). The sequence came from a female donor aged 60 or older with stage I lung adenocarcinoma. Sequences were derived from peripheral blood, sampled before any cancer treatment. CDR3 bases: TGTGCCAGCAGGCTCGGGGCTTTGAACCATTCACCCCTCCACTTT. This gives the protein CASRLGALNHSPLHF.